This T cell receptor beta chain is drawn from a study of blood T cell repertoires in COVID-19. The germline V and J ends were trimmed by 0 bases and 2 bases, with 14 bases remaining between them. Looked up from germline, CDR1 is LNHNV and CDR2 is YYDKDF (reference sequence). The CDR3 consists of 17 residues. TCRdb's copy holds only in-frame clones and misses some; the assay was immunoSEQ multiplex PCR. The sample has more than 200,000 clones, nearly 90% seen once. This sequence was found in a woman between 40 and 55 years old who had recovered from COVID-19. This chain links TRBV15 with TRBJ1-3, with D maybe TRBD1 (5 bases). Sequencing input: peripheral blood. The DNA for the CDR3 is TGTGCCACCAGCAGAGAAGTTGGGCAGGGCCCTGGAAACACCATATATTTT. Translating it yields CATSREVGQGPGNTIYF.